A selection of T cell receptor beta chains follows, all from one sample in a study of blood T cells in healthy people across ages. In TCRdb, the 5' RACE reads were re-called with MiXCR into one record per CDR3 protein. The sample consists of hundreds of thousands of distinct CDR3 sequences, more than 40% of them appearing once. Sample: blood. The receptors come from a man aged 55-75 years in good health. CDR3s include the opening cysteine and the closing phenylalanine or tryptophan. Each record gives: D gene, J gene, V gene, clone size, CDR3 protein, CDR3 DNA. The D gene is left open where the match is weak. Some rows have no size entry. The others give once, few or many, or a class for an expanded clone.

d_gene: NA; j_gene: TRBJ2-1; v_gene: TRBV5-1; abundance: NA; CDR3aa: CASSLTHLEYNEQFF; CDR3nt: TGCGCCAGCAGCTTGACTCATTTGGAGTACAATGAGCAGTTCTTC
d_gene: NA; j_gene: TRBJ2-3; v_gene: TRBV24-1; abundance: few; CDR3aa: CATSDRKKKTDSTDTQYF; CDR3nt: TGTGCCACCAGTGACCGGAAAAAAAAGACGGATAGCACAGATACGCAGTATTTT
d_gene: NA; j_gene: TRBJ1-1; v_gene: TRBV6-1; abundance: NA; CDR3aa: CASRNTPNTEAFF; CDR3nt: TGTGCCAGCAGAAACACCCCGAACACTGAAGCTTTCTTT
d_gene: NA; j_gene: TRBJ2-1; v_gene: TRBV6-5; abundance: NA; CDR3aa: CASSGDLQGYEQFF; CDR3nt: TGTGCCAGCAGTGGAGACCTACAGGGCTATGAGCAGTTCTTC
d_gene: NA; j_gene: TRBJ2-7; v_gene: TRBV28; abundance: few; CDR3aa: CASSSPEDIHEQYF; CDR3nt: TGTGCCAGCAGTTCCCCGGAGGATATACACGAGCAGTACTTC
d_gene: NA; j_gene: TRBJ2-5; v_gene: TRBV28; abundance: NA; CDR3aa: CASSWVALETQYF; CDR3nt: TGTGCCAGCAGTTGGGTGGCGCTGGAGACCCAGTACTTC
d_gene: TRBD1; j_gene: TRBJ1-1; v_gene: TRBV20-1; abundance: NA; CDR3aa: CSARSGGPSEAFF; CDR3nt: TGCAGTGCTAGGTCAGGGGGGCCGTCTGAAGCTTTCTTT
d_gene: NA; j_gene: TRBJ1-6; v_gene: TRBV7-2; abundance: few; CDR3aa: CASSIVSGLTAANSPLHF; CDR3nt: TGTGCCAGCAGCATAGTCTCCGGGTTGACAGCTGCTAATTCACCCCTCCACTTT
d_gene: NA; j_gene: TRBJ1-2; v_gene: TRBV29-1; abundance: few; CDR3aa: CSVELATGYTF; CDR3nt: TGCAGCGTTGAACTTGCGACTGGCTACACCTTC
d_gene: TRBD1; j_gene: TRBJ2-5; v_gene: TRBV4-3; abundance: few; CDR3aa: CASSHETGGRETQYF; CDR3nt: TGCGCCAGCAGCCATGAGACAGGGGGCCGGGAGACCCAGTACTTC
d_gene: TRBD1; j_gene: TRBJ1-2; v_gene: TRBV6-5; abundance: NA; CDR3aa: CASTQGGTGGGYGYTF; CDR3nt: TGTGCCAGCACCCAGGGGGGGACAGGGGGCGGCTATGGCTACACCTTC
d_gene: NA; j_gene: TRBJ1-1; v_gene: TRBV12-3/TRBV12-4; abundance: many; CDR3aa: CASTQGHQNTEAFF; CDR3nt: TGTGCCAGCACCCAAGGACACCAGAACACTGAAGCTTTCTTT
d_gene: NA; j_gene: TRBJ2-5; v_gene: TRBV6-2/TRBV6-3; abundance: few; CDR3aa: CASSLPTQETQYF; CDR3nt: TGTGCCAGCAGTCTTCCAACCCAAGAGACCCAGTACTTC
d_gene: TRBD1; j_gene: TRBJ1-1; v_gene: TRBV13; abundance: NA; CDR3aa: CASSFLTGRNTEAFF; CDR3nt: TGTGCCAGCAGCTTTTTGACAGGGCGGAACACTGAAGCTTTCTTT
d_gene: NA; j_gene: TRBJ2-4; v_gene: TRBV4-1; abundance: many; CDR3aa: CASSQGGTAGADIQYF; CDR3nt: TGCGCCAGCAGCCAAGGAGGGACGGCGGGGGCTGACATTCAGTACTTC
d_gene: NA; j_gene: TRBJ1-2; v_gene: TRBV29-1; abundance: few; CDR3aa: CSGTQGIDGYTF; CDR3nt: TGCAGCGGCACCCAGGGGATCGATGGCTACACCTTC
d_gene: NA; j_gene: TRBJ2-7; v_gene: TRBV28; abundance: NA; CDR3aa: CASSLFGQVGSYEQYF; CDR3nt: TGTGCCAGCAGTTTATTTGGCCAGGTGGGTTCCTACGAGCAGTACTTC
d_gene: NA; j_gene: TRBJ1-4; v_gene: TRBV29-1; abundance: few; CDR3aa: CSVAARAGNEKLFF; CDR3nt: TGCAGCGTTGCAGCCCGGGCGGGTAATGAAAAACTGTTTTTT
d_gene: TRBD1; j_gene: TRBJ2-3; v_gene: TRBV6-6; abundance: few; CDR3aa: CASSYHGPGQTSDTQYF; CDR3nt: TGTGCCAGCAGTTACCACGGGCCGGGACAGACCTCAGATACGCAGTATTTT
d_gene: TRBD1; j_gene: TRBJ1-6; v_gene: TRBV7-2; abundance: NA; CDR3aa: CASSSRTGNTSPLHF; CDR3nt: TGTGCCAGCAGCTCGAGGACAGGAAACACTTCACCCCTCCACTTT
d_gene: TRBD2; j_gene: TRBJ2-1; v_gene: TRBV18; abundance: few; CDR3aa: CASSSGLEVEQFF; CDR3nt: TGTGCCAGCTCATCGGGACTAGAGGTTGAGCAGTTCTTC
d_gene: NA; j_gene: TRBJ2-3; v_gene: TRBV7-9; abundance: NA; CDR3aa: CASSMGLGPTDTQYF; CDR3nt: TGTGCCAGCAGCATGGGGCTAGGTCCCACAGATACGCAGTATTTT
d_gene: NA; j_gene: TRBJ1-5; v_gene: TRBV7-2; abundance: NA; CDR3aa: CASSSGVGPGYFSNQPQHF; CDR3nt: TGTGCCAGCAGCTCCGGCGTAGGGCCAGGATATTTTAGCAATCAGCCCCAGCATTTT
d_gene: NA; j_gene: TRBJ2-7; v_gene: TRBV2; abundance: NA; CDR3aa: CASRYRDLSYEQYF; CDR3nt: TGTGCCAGCAGGTACCGGGACTTGTCCTACGAGCAGTACTTC
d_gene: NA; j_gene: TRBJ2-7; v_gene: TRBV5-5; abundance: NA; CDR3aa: CACSAGGVPYEQYF; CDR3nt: TGTGCCTGCAGCGCCGGAGGGGTCCCCTACGAGCAGTACTTC
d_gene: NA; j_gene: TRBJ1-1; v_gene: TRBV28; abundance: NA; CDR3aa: CASSQHGTVNTEAFF; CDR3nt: TGTGCCAGCAGCCAACATGGGACTGTGAACACTGAAGCTTTCTTT
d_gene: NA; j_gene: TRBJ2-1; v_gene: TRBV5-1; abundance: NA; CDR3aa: CASSSQTYNEQFF; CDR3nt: TGCGCCAGCAGCTCCCAGACGTACAATGAGCAGTTCTTC
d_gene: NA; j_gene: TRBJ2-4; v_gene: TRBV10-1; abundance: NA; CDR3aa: CASSEDGGVGRQYF; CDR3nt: TGCGCCAGCAGTGAGGACGGGGGAGTAGGTCGGCAGTACTTC
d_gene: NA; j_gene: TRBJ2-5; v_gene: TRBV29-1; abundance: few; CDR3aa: CSVDLSRETQYF; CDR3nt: TGCAGCGTTGACCTGTCCCGGGAGACCCAGTACTTC
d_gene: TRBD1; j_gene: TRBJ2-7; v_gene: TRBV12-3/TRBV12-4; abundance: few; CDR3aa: CASSHSSQGQWRSYEQYF; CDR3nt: TGTGCCAGCAGCCATTCTTCCCAGGGACAGTGGAGGTCCTACGAGCAGTACTTC
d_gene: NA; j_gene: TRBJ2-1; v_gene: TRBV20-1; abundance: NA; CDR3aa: CSARSWARREYNEQFF; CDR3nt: TGCAGTGCTAGAAGCTGGGCTAGGAGGGAGTACAATGAGCAGTTCTTC
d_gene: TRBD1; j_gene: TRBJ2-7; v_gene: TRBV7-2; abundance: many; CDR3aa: CASSFSGTGTYEQYF; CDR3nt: TGTGCCAGCAGCTTCTCCGGGACAGGGACCTACGAGCAGTACTTC
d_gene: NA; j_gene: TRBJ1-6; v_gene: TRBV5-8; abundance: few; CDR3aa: CASSLFRDLLHF; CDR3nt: TGTGCCAGCAGCTTATTCCGGGACCTCCTCCACTTT
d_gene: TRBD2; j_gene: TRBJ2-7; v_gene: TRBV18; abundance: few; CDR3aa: CASSPVQGGYEQYF; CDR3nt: TGTGCCAGCTCACCGGTTCAGGGAGGGTACGAGCAGTACTTC
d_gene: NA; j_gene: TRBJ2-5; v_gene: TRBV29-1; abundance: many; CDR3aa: CSVLVLKETQYF; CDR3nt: TGCAGCGTTCTAGTCCTAAAAGAGACCCAGTACTTC
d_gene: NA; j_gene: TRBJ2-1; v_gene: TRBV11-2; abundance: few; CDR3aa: CASTRDGYRQFF; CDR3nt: TGTGCCAGCACCCGTGATGGCTACAGGCAGTTCTTC
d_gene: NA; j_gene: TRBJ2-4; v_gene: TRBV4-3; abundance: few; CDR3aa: CASSQGREGSENIQYF; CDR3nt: TGCGCCAGCAGCCAAGGGCGCGAGGGGTCAGAAAACATTCAGTACTTC
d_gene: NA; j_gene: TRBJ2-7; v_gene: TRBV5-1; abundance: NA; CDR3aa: CASSSGYSHEQYF; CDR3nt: TGCGCCAGCAGCTCAGGCTACAGCCACGAGCAGTACTTC
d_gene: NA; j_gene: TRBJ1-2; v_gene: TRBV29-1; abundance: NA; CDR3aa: CSGKGRNYGYTF; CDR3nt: TGCAGCGGCAAGGGGAGAAACTATGGCTACACCTTC
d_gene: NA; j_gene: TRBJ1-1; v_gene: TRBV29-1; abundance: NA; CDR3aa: CSVKVPMNTEAFF; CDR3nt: TGCAGCGTAAAAGTCCCGATGAACACTGAAGCTTTCTTT
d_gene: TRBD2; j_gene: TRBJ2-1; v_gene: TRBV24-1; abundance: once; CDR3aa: CATSDIEAGVLNEQFF; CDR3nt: TGTGCCACCAGTGATATTGAGGCGGGGGTATTAAATGAGCAGTTCTTC
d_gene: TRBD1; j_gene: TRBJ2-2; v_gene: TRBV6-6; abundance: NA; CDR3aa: CASSPQGAGGELFF; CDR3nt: TGTGCCAGCAGCCCACAGGGGGCTGGCGGGGAGCTGTTTTTT